Each of the 20 T cell receptor beta chains below was sequenced from the same sample in a study of response to subunit inactivated influenza vaccine. Each CDR3 protein is one row after TCRdb ran MiXCR on the RT-PCR reads. This table holds around 490,000 distinct CDR3 sequences, roughly 8.2% found once. Source: PBMCs from blood, taken around 25 months after vaccination. Receptor source: a man aged 50 to 75 who received an inactivated influenza vaccine.

The chain has TRBV15 and TRBJ2-7; 10 bases line up with TRBD2. Germline V CDR1 and CDR2: LNHNV, YYDKDF (reference sequence). V gave up 6 bases and J gave up 5 bases; unmatched junction bases: 7. The CDR3 sequence is 14 residues long. The CDR3 spells CATSRAGGPHEQYF. CDR3 DNA: TGTGCCACCAGTCGAGCGGGAGGGCCCCACGAGCAGTACTTC.

This chain joins TRBV10-3 and TRBJ1-5; possibly TRBD1 for D (6 bases). The CDR3 is made up of 15 amino acids. The germline V gene encodes CDR1 ENHRY and CDR2 SYGVKD. Trimming took off 1 base at V and 2 bases at J, with 9 bases between the two ends. CDR3 coding DNA: TGTGCCATCAGTGAGTATTCAGGGGGCAATCAGCCCCAGCATTTT. It translates to CAISEYSGGNQPQHF.

The CDR3 DNA sequence: TGCGCCAGCAGCCCCCCGACAGGGATCTATGGCTACACCTTC. This sequence encodes CASSPPTGIYGYTF. The chain employs TRBV4-1 and TRBJ1-2; TRBD1 matches at 7 bases. Trimming removed 4 bases from V and 4 bases from J; junction bases left unmatched: 6. The CDR3 sequence is 14 residues long. Germline CDR1 is MGHRA and CDR2 is YSYEKL.

The chain couples TRBV9 to TRBJ2-2; 7 bases align to TRBD2. The CDR3 consists of 15 residues. The junction had 3 bases not matched to a gene; V was cut back by 0 bases and J by 4 bases. The germline V gene encodes CDR1 SGDLS and CDR2 YYNGEE. CDR3 amino acids: CASSVAGGITGELFF. CDR3 DNA sequence: TGTGCCAGCAGCGTAGCGGGAGGAATCACCGGGGAGCTGTTTTTT.

This clonotype was detected only a few times. A junction boundary mismatches the germline segment, possibly from a read error. This chain uses TRBV14 with TRBJ2-7; 10 nucleotides align to TRBD1. This CDR3 has 14 residues. Germline values: CDR1 SGHDN, CDR2 FVKESK. The CDR3 nucleotides read TGTGCCTGCAGCCTCCGGGACAGGGGCTACGAGCAGTACTTC. This codes for CACSLRDRGYEQYF.

This clonotype occurred many times. The genes are TRBV4-1 and TRBJ2-7; D possibly corresponds to TRBD2 (6 bases). The ends were cut back, 4 bases at V and 3 bases at J, with 13 bases in the middle. The CDR3 has 14 residues. Germline CDR1 reads MGHRA; CDR2 reads YSYEKL. CDR3 loop: CASSLSGGFYEQYF. CDR3 in DNA: TGCGCCAGCAGCCTCAGCGGAGGGTTCTACGAGCAGTACTTC.

This clonotype turned up a few times. V is TRBV7-2 and J is TRBJ2-1, with D maybe TRBD2 (6 bases). In germline, CDR1 is SGHTA, CDR2 FQGNSA. Between the trimmed V and J ends, which lost 5 bases and 7 bases, there was a span of 12 bases. The CDR3 contains 13 residues. DNA for the CDR3: TGTGCCAGCAGCCCGACTAGTCGGAATGAGCAGTTCTTC. Translated, it gives CASSPTSRNEQFF.

Here the CDR3 DNA reads TGTGCCAGCAGTACAACCCTCGGGCCCCTCCACTTT. It specifies CASSTTLGPLHF. The gene calls are TRBV6-1 and TRBJ1-6; D unclear. V shed 5 bases and J shed 13 bases, with 12 bases lying between them. This CDR3 has 12 amino acids. Germline V gene sequence: CDR1 MNHNS, CDR2 SASEGT.

V gene TRBV10-3 combines with J gene TRBJ2-1; TRBD2 matches at 15 bases. CDR3 length: 18 amino acids. Germline V lookup: CDR1 ENHRY, CDR2 SYGVKD. V was clipped by 6 bases and J by 0 bases; unmatched bases: 6. As DNA, the CDR3 is TGTGCCATCAGCGACGGGACTAGCGGGAGGTACTCCTACAATGAGCAGTTCTTC. It yields the protein CAISDGTSGRYSYNEQFF.

The rearrangement joins TRBV2 to TRBJ1-6, with 8 bases matching TRBD1. Germline V gene data show CDR1 as SNHLY and CDR2 as FYNNEI. V shed 7 bases and J 5 bases; nucleotides not matched to a gene: 7. The CDR3 runs to 15 residues. For the CDR3, the DNA is TGTGCCAGCACCCCAGGACAGGGTCATAATTCACCCCTCCACTTT. Translating it yields CASTPGQGHNSPLHF.

This clonotype was picked up a small number of times. V gene TRBV3-1 combines with J gene TRBJ1-5, with unresolved D. Between the trimmed V and J ends, which lost 0 bases and 9 bases, there was a span of 9 bases. The CDR3 has 13 amino acids. Germline-derived CDR1 and CDR2 are LGHDT and YNNKEL (reference sequence). Written as DNA, the CDR3 is TGTGCCAGCAGCCAAGATCGCTTAGGGCCCCAGCATTTT. This codes for CASSQDRLGPQHF.

In DNA, the CDR3 is TGCGCCAGCAGCCCCCCGTCGAGCAGTGAAAAACTGTTTTTT. Translated, it gives CASSPPSSSEKLFF. The chain combines TRBV10-2 with TRBJ1-4, with D hard to call. Trimming took off 6 bases at V and 7 bases at J, with 15 bases between the two ends. CDR1 is WSHSY and CDR2 is SAAADI in the germline V gene. The CDR3 contains 14 residues.

This clonotype was found many times. This chain connects TRBV20-1 to TRBJ1-4; D is unclear. V lost 3 bases, J lost 6 bases, and 17 bases lay in between. Germline loops: CDR1 DFQATT, CDR2 SNEGSKA (reference sequence). The CDR3 consists of 15 residues. The CDR3 DNA is TGCAGTGCTAGGAGAGGAGGAGCAGGAGATGAAAAACTGTTTTTT. Its translation: CSARRGGAGDEKLFF.

This clonotype turned up a few times. The rearrangement links TRBV18 to TRBJ1-1; 10 bases match TRBD1. V lost 4 bases and J lost 6; bases outside the gene matches: 11. The CDR3 runs 16 residues. Germline V gene data show CDR1 as KGHSH and CDR2 as LQKENI. In DNA, the CDR3 is TGTGCCAGCTCACGCGGGACAGGGGTGGTCTCCGCTGAAGCTTTCTTT. Translated, it gives CASSRGTGVVSAEAFF.

This chain joins TRBV20-1 and TRBJ2-7, with a possible D match to TRBD2 (6 bases). CDR1 is DFQATT, CDR2 SNEGSKA, per germline (reference sequence). The CDR3 has 13 amino acids. Trimming took 6 bases from V and 2 from J, leaving 14 bases between them. CDR3 nucleotide sequence: TGCAGTGCCAAATGGGGGACTGCCTACGAGCAGTACTTC. Its translation: CSAKWGTAYEQYF.

A few counts support this clonotype. CDR3 nucleotides: TGTGCCAGCAAAACGGGCAATCAGCCCCAGCATTTT. Protein product: CASKTGNQPQHF. The chain has TRBV7-9 and TRBJ1-5; no definite D call. This CDR3 contains 12 residues. The ends were cut back, 7 bases at V and 2 bases at J, with 6 bases in the middle. The V gene's germline CDR1 is SEHNR and CDR2 FQNEAQ (reference sequence).

The sample holds many counts of this clonotype. This sequence joins TRBV6-1 and TRBJ1-1; possible D gene TRBD1, 5 bases. V lost 6 bases, J lost 1 base, and 9 bases lay in between. The CDR3 totals 13 residues. CDR1 is MNHNS and CDR2 is SASEGT in the germline V gene. The CDR3 reads CASRPGTNTEAFF. In DNA, the CDR3 is TGTGCCAGCAGGCCTGGGACGAACACTGAAGCTTTCTTT.

This clonotype appeared many times. CDR3 sequence: CASSLTSGGRWEQFF. DNA for the CDR3: TGTGCCAGCAGCCTGACTAGCGGGGGGCGGTGGGAGCAGTTCTTC. The rearrangement links TRBV12-3 or TRBV12-4 to TRBJ2-1, with 13 nucleotides matching TRBD2. V was clipped by 6 bases and J by 10 bases; unmatched bases: 9. This CDR3 region has 15 residues.

V and J are TRBV27 and TRBJ2-7; D gene uncertain. The V gene lost 6 bases and the J gene lost 0 bases, with 9 bases spanning the gap. The CDR3 is 13 residues long. The germline V gene encodes CDR1 MNHEY and CDR2 SMNVEV (reference sequence). The CDR3 DNA reads as TGTGCCAGCAGCTTAATGGTCTCCTACGAGCAGTACTTC. Its protein is CASSLMVSYEQYF.

This sequence joins TRBV6-2 or TRBV6-3 and TRBJ1-6; the D is unclear. The CDR3 loop spans 15 amino acids. With 0 bases removed from V and 9 bases from J, the gap between germline ends came to 12 bases. The germline CDR1 and CDR2 sequences are MNHEY and SVGEGT. CDR3 sequence: CASSYSAGPVSPLHF. CDR3 DNA sequence: TGTGCCAGCAGTTACTCGGCAGGCCCAGTTTCACCCCTCCACTTT.